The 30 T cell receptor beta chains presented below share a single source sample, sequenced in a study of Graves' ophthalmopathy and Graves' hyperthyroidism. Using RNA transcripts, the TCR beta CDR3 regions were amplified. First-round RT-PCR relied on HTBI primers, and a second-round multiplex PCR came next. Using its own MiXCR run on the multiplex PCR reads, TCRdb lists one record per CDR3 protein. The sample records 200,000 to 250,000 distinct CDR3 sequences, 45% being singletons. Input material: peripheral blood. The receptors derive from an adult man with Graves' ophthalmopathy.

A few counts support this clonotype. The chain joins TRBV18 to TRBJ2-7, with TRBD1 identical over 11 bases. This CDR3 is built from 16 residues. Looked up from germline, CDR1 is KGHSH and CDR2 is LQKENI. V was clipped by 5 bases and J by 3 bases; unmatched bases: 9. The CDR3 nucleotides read TGTGCCAGCTCATCCCCGTCTGGGACAGGGGGCTACGAGCAGTACTTC. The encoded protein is CASSSPSGTGGYEQYF.

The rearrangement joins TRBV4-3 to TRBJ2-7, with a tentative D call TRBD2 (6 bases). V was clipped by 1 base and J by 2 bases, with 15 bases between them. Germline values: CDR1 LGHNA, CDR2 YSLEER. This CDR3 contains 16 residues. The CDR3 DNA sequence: TGCGCCAGCAGCCAAGGAGGGCGGGACTCGGCCTACGAGCAGTACTTC. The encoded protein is CASSQGGRDSAYEQYF.

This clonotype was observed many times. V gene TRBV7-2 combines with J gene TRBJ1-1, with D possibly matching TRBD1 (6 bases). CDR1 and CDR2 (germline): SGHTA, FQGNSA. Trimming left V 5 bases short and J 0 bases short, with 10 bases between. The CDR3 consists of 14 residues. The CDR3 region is CASSLQGMNTEAFF. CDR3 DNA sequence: TGTGCCAGCAGCCTACAGGGTATGAACACTGAAGCTTTCTTT.

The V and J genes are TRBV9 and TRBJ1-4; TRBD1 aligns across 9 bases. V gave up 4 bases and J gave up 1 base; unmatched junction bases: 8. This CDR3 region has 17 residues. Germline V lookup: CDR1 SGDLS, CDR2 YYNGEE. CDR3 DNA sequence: TGTGCCAGCAGCTTAAGGACAGGGGCGGAAACTAATGAAAAACTGTTTTTT. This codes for CASSLRTGAETNEKLFF.

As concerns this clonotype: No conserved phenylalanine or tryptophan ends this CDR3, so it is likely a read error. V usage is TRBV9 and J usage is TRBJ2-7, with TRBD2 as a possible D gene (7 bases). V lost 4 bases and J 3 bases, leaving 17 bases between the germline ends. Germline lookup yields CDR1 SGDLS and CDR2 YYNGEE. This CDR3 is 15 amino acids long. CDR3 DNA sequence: TGTGCCAGCAGCTTAGTAGGGGGGGCCCTCTACGAGCAGTACCTC. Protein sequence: CASSLVGGALYEQYL.

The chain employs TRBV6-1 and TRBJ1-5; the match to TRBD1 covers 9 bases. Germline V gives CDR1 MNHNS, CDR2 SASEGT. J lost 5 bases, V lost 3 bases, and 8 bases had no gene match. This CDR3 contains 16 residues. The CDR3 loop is CASSEVQGAGDQPQHF. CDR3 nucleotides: TGTGCCAGCAGTGAGGTACAGGGGGCCGGGGATCAGCCCCAGCATTTT.

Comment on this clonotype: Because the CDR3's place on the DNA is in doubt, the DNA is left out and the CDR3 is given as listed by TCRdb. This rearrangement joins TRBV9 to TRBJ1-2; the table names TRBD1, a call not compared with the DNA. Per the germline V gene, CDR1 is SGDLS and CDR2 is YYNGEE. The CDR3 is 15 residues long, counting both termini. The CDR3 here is CASSVSLQDSYGYTF.

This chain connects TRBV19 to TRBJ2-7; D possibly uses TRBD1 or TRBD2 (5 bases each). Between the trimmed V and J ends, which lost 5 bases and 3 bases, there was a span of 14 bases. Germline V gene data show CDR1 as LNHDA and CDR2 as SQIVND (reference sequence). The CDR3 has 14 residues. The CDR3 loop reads CASSPRDLDYEQYF. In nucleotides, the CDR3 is TGTGCCAGTAGTCCCCGGGACCTGGACTACGAGCAGTACTTC.

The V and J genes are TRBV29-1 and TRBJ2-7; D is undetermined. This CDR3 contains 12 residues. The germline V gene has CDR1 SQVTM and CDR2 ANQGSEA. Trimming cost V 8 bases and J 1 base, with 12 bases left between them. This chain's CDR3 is CSQTDRSYEQYF. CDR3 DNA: TGCAGCCAGACTGACCGTTCCTACGAGCAGTACTTC.

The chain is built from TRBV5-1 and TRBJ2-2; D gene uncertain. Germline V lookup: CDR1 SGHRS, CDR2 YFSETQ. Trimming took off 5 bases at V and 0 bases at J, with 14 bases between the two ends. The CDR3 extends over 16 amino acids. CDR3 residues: CASRNAPTSNTGELFF. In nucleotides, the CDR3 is TGCGCCAGCAGGAACGCACCCACCTCGAACACCGGGGAGCTGTTTTTT.

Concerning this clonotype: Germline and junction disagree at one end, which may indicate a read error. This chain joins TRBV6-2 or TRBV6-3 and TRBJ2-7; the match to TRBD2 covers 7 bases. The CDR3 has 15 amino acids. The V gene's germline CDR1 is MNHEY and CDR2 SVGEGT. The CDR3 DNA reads TGTGCCTGCAGCAGAAGTATGACTAGCTTAGTCGAGCAGTACTTC. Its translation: CACSRSMTSLVEQYF.

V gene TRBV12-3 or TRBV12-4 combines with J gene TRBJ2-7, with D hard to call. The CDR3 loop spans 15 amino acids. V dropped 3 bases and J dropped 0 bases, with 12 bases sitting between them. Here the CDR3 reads CASSFIKSASYEQYF. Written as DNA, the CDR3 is TGTGCCAGCAGTTTTATAAAGTCTGCCTCCTACGAGCAGTACTTC.

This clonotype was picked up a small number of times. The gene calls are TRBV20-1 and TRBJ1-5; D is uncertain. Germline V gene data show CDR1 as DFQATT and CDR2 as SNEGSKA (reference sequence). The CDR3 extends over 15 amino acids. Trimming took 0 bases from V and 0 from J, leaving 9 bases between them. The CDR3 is CSARELGRSNQPQHF. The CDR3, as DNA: TGCAGTGCTAGAGAGCTAGGGCGTAGCAATCAGCCCCAGCATTTT.

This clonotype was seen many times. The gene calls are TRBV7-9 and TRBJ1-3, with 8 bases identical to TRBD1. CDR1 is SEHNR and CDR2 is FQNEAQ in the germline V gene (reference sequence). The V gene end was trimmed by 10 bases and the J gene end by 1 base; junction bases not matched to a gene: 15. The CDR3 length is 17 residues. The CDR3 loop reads CATMPRQGRLSGNTIYF. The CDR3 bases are TGTGCCACCATGCCTCGACAGGGGAGGTTATCTGGAAACACCATATATTTT.

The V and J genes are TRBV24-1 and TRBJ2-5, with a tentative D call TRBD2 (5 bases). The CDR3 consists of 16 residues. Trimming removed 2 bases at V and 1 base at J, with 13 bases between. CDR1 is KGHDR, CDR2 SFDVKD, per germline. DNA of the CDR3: TGTGCCACCAGTGATTGGACGGGGTCTTCCCAAGAGACCCAGTACTTC. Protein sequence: CATSDWTGSSQETQYF.

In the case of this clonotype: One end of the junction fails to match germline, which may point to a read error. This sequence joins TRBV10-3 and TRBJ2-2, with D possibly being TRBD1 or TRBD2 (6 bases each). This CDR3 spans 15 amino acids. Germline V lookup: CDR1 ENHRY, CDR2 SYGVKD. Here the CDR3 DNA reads TGTGCCAGCAGTTACGACGGGGGCAGGAACGGGGAGCTGCTTTTT. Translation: CASSYDGGRNGELLF.

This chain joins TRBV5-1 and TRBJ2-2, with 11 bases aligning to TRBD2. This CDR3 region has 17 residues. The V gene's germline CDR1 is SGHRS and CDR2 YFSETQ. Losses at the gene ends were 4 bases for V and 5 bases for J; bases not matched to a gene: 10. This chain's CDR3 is CASSPNSGRAITGELFF. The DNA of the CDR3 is TGCGCCAGCAGCCCGAATAGCGGGAGGGCCATTACCGGGGAGCTGTTTTTT.

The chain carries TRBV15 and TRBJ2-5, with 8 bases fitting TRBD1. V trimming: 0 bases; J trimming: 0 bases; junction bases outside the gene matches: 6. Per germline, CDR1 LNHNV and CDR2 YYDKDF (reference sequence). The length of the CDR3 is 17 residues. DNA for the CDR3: TGTGCCACCAGCAGAGATTATGGGACAGGCTACCAAGAGACCCAGTACTTC. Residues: CATSRDYGTGYQETQYF. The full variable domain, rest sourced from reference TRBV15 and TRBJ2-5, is DAMVIQNPRYQVTQFGKPVTLSCSQTLNHNVMYWYQQKSSQAPKLLFHYYDKDFNNEADTPDNFQSRRPNTSFCFLDIRSPGLGDTAMYLCATSRDYGTGYQETQYFGPGTRLLVL.

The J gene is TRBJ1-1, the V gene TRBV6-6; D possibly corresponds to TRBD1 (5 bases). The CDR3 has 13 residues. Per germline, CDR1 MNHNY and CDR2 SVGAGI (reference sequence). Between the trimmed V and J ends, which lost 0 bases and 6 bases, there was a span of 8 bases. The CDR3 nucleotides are TGTGCCAGCAGTTACTCGAGAGGGGCTGAAGCTTTCTTT. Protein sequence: CASSYSRGAEAFF.

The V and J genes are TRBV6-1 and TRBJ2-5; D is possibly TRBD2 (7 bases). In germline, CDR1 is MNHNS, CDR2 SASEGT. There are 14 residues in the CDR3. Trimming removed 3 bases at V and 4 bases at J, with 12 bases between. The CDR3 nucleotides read TGTGCCAGCAGTGATGGCGGGGGCGCAGAGACCCAGTACTTC. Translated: CASSDGGGAETQYF.

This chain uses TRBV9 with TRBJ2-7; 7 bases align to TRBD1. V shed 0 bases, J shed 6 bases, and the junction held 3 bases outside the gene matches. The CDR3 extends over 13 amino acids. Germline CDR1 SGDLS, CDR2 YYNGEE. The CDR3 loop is CASSVVSGGEQYF. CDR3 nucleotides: TGTGCCAGCAGCGTAGTGTCAGGGGGCGAGCAGTACTTC.

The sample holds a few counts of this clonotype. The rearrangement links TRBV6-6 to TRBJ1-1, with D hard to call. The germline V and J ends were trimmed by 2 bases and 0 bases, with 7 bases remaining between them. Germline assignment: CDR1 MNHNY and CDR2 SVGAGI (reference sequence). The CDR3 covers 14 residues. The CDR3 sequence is CASSYEGMNTEAFF. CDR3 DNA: TGTGCCAGCAGTTACGAGGGAATGAACACTGAAGCTTTCTTT.

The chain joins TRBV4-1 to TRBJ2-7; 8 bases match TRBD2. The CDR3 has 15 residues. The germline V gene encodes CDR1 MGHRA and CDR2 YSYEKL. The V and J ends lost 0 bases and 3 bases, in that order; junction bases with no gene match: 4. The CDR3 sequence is CASSQEGLGGYEQYF. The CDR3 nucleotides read TGCGCCAGCAGCCAAGAGGGACTAGGGGGCTACGAGCAGTACTTC.

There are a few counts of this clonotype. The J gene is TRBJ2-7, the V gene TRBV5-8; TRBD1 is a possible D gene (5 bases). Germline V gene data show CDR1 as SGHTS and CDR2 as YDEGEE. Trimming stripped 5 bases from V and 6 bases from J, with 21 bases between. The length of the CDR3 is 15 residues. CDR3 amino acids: CASRGQGRSTSEQYF. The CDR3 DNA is TGTGCCAGCAGAGGGCAGGGAAGAAGTACGAGCGAGCAGTACTTC.

CDR3 protein: CSVEVSGTSSYEQYF. The CDR3 nucleotides read TGCAGCGTTGAAGTCTCAGGGACTAGCTCCTACGAGCAGTACTTC. This chain links TRBV29-1 with TRBJ2-7, with 8 bases fitting TRBD2. The CDR3 loop spans 15 amino acids. From germline, CDR1 is SQVTM and CDR2 ANQGSEA. J was trimmed by 0 bases and V by 1 base; bases with no gene match: 5.

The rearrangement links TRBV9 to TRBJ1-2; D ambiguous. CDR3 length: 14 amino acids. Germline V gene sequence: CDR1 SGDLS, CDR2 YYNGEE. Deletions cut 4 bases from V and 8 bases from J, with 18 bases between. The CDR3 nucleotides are TGTGCCAGCAGCTCGTGGACTAGCGGGAGGGGCTACACCTTC. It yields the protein CASSSWTSGRGYTF. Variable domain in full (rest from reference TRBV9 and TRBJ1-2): DSGVTQTPKHLITATGQRVTLRCSPRSGDLSVYWYQQSLDQGLQFLIQYYNGEERAKGNILERFSAQQFPDLHSELNLSSLELGDSALYFCASSSWTSGRGYTFGSGTRLTVV.

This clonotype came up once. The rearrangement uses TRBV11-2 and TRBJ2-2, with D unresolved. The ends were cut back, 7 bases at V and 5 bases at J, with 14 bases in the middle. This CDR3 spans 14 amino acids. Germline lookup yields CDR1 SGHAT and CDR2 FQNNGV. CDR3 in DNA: TGTGCCAGCATTTCCGGCCTGGGTACCGGGGAGCTGTTTTTT. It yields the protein CASISGLGTGELFF.

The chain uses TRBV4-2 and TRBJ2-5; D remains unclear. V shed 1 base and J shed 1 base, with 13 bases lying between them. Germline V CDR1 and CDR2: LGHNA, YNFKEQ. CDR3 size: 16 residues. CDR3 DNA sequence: TGTGCCAGCAGCCAAGTCGTTTCTGGCGGCCAAGAGACCCAGTACTTC. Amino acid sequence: CASSQVVSGGQETQYF.

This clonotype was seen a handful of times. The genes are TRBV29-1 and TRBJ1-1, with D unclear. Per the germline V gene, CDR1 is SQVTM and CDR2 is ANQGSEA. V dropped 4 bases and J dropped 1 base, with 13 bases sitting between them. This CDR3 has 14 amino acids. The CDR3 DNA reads TGCAGCGTTGGGATCTGGCTAGAGAACACTGAAGCTTTCTTT. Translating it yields CSVGIWLENTEAFF.

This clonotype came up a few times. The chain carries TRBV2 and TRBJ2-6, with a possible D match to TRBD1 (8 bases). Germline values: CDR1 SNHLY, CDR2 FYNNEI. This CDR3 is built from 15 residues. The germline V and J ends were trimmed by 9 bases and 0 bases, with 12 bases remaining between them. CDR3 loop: CASTGGVSGANVLTF. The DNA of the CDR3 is TGTGCCAGTACAGGGGGGGTCTCTGGGGCCAACGTCCTGACTTTC.